The source of this T cell receptor (beta chain) is a study of T cells in Graves' hyperthyroidism and ophthalmopathy. V lost 7 bases and J lost 8, with 23 bases in between. Germline V lookup: CDR1 LNHDA, CDR2 SQIVND (reference sequence). The CDR3 has 16 residues. TCR beta CDR3 sequences were amplified from RNA transcripts. The HTBI primer set drove a first-round RT-PCR of the TCR CDR3. TCRdb redid the calling of the multiplex PCR reads with MiXCR, one entry per CDR3 protein. The sample yields approximately 590,000 distinct CDR3 sequences, around a sixth seen once. This rearrangement joins TRBV19 to TRBJ1-4; D ambiguous. The sequence came from a woman aged 25 to 39 with Graves' hyperthyroidism. The sequenced sample consisted of blood. CDR3 residues: CASKGSPDNVGEKLFF. CDR3 nucleotides: TGTGCCAGTAAAGGATCACCCGACAACGTTGGGGAAAAACTGTTTTTT.